Listed below are T cell receptor beta chains from one sample, sequenced in a study of blood T cell repertoires in COVID-19. The protocol was immunoSEQ multiplex PCR, while the TCRdb copy is restricted to in-frame clones and leaves out a portion. This sample has 140,000 to 150,000 clones, with 70% to 90% found just once. Sequencing was carried out using PBMCs or T cells enriched from blood (not recorded which). These receptors came from a woman in her 40s who had recovered from COVID-19. Each CDR3 is given with its conserved first and last residue. D genes are given only for firm matches. Only some rows state a clone size, as once, few, many or a class for expanded clones.

j_call d_call clone_size v_call cdr3_aa cdr3_nt
TRBJ2-7 TRBD1 - TRBV3-1/TRBV3-2 CASSQGGSTGYEQYF TGTGCCAGCAGCCAAGGGGGGTCGACAGGGTACGAGCAGTACTTC
TRBJ2-7 TRBD1 - TRBV11-2 CASSFTGQNYEQYF TGTGCCAGCAGCTTCACGGGACAGAACTACGAGCAGTACTTC
TRBJ2-3 TRBD1 few TRBV5-5 CASSLAGVTGLRELTDTQYF TGTGCCAGCAGCTTGGCTGGCGTGACAGGGCTTCGGGAACTGACAGATACGCAGTATTTT
TRBJ1-4 - - TRBV19 CASSSGVPNEKLFF TGTGCCAGTAGCTCCGGGGTCCCTAATGAAAAACTGTTTTTT
TRBJ1-6 - - TRBV11-2 CASSRRGSYNSPLHF TGTGCCAGCAGCAGGAGGGGCTCCTATAATTCACCCCTCCACTTT
TRBJ2-3 TRBD2 - TRBV5-1 CASSLGPASGYTDTQYF TGCGCCAGCAGCTTGGGGCCCGCTAGCGGGTACACAGATACGCAGTATTTT
TRBJ2-1 - - TRBV19 CASSIGGQAYNEQFF TGTGCCAGTAGTATAGGGGGGCAGGCCTACAATGAGCAGTTCTTC
TRBJ2-3 - - TRBV10-2 CASSVAGARADTQYF TGCGCCAGCAGTGTGGCGGGGGCTCGGGCAGATACGCAGTATTTT
TRBJ2-1 TRBD2 - TRBV7-3 CASSLAGVENEQFF TGTGCCAGCAGCTTAGCGGGAGTGGAGAATGAGCAGTTCTTC
TRBJ2-1 - - TRBV4-1 CASSQEGVTDYNEQFF TGCGCCAGCAGCCAAGAAGGGGTGACCGACTACAATGAGCAGTTCTTC
TRBJ1-6 - few TRBV5-1 CASSLATGNNSPLHF TGCGCCAGCAGCTTGGCAACAGGGAATAATTCACCCCTCCACTTT
TRBJ1-3 TRBD1 once TRBV6-2/TRBV6-3 CASSYSPSRSQGRNTIYF TGTGCCAGCAGTTACTCTCCGTCAAGATCACAGGGGCGAAACACCATATATTTT
TRBJ2-7 TRBD1 once TRBV27 CASRLGQAAPYEQYF TGTGCCAGCAGACTCGGACAGGCTGCTCCCTACGAGCAGTACTTC
TRBJ1-1 TRBD1 - TRBV9 CASSPQGAGTEAFF TGTGCCAGCAGCCCCCAGGGGGCGGGCACTGAAGCTTTCTTT
TRBJ1-4 TRBD1 - TRBV2 CASSAIPGQGAGGEKLFF TGTGCCAGCAGTGCCATCCCCGGACAGGGGGCGGGAGGTGAAAAACTGTTTTTT
TRBJ2-7 - few TRBV19 CASSINNIPSSYEQYF TGTGCCAGTAGTATTAACAATATACCGTCCTCCTACGAGCAGTACTTC
TRBJ1-1 - - TRBV9 CASEEGGGNTEAFF TGTGCCAGCGAAGAGGGAGGGGGGAACACTGAAGCTTTCTTT
TRBJ2-5 - - TRBV12-3/TRBV12-4 CASRSGGQETQYF TGTGCCAGCAGATCCGGCGGCCAAGAGACCCAGTACTTC
TRBJ2-2 - once TRBV4-1 CASSQDVRTITGELFF TGCGCCAGCAGCCAAGATGTGAGAACCATCACCGGGGAGCTGTTTTTT
TRBJ1-2 - - TRBV25-1 CASTDHREGFYGYTF TGTGCCAGCACCGACCACAGGGAGGGGTTTTATGGCTACACCTTC
TRBJ1-5 - - TRBV12-3/TRBV12-4 CASKDSPNQPQHF TGTGCCAGCAAAGACAGTCCGAATCAGCCCCAGCATTTT
TRBJ1-4 - - TRBV15 CATSKYAGSKANEKLFF TGTGCCACCAGCAAGTACGCAGGGTCTAAGGCTAATGAAAAACTGTTTTTT
TRBJ1-1 - - TRBV7-2 CASREQVNTEAFF TGTGCCAGCAGAGAACAGGTGAACACTGAAGCTTTCTTT
TRBJ1-6 TRBD1 - TRBV7-8 CASSFGQGYNSPLHF TGTGCCAGCAGCTTCGGACAGGGCTATAATTCACCCCTCCACTTT
TRBJ2-2 TRBD1 - TRBV11-1 CASSLAPGGNTGELFF TGTGCCAGCAGCTTAGCGCCAGGGGGGAACACCGGGGAGCTGTTTTTT
TRBJ2-1 - - TRBV7-9 CASSLGSSQGSEQFF TGTGCCAGCAGCTTAGGCTCCTCACAGGGTTCGGAGCAGTTCTTC
TRBJ2-2 - - TRBV9 CASSGGRAGELFF TGTGCCAGCAGCGGAGGCCGCGCCGGGGAGCTGTTTTTT
TRBJ1-1 - - TRBV6-4 CASSEALNTEAFF TGTGCCAGCAGTGAAGCGCTGAACACTGAAGCTTTCTTT
TRBJ1-5 TRBD1 - TRBV2 CASSQDRVGNQPQHF TGTGCCAGCAGTCAGGACAGGGTAGGAAATCAGCCCCAGCATTTT
TRBJ2-1 - - TRBV9 CASSVSKYNEQFF TGTGCCAGCAGCGTATCCAAATACAATGAGCAGTTCTTC
TRBJ1-1 - - TRBV30 CAWRRTDMNTEAFF TGTGCCTGGAGACGGACAGACATGAACACTGAAGCTTTCTTT
TRBJ2-1 TRBD2 - TRBV7-8 CASSFPSSGGSYNEQFF TGTGCCAGCAGCTTCCCGAGTAGCGGGGGCTCCTACAATGAGCAGTTCTTC
TRBJ2-1 TRBD2 once TRBV7-3 CASSRTGLAAHEQFF TGTGCCAGCAGCCGTACCGGCCTAGCGGCGCATGAGCAGTTCTTC
TRBJ1-2 TRBD1 - TRBV5-4 CASSTRGENYGYTF TGTGCCAGCAGCACCAGGGGGGAGAACTATGGCTACACCTTC
TRBJ2-5 - - TRBV7-8 CASSRNRRGETQYF TGTGCCAGCAGCCGGAACAGGAGGGGAGAGACCCAGTACTTC
TRBJ2-7 - - TRBV30 CAWVRDSRYEQYF TGTGCCTGGGTAAGGGACTCGCGCTACGAGCAGTACTTC
TRBJ2-5 - - TRBV18 CASSRGEQETQYF TGTGCCAGCTCACGCGGGGAGCAAGAGACCCAGTACTTC
TRBJ1-1 TRBD1 - TRBV11-2 CASSVTGGNTEAFF TGTGCCAGCAGCGTCACAGGGGGGAACACTGAAGCTTTCTTT
TRBJ2-7 - - TRBV14 CASSQDSRLDSSYEQYF TGTGCCAGCAGCCAAGATAGCCGCCTGGATAGCTCCTACGAGCAGTACTTC
TRBJ2-5 - - TRBV5-5 CASSSRGGGETQYF TGTGCCAGCAGCTCCCGAGGGGGGGGAGAGACCCAGTACTTC
TRBJ1-2 TRBD1 - TRBV9 CASNPQGANYGYTF TGTGCCAGCAACCCACAGGGGGCGAACTATGGCTACACCTTC
TRBJ2-1 TRBD2 - TRBV11-2 CASSYSGNSYNEQFF TGTGCCAGCAGTTATAGCGGGAACTCCTACAATGAGCAGTTCTTC
TRBJ1-4 - - TRBV9 CASSTAGESEKLFF TGTGCCAGCAGCACTGCAGGGGAGAGTGAAAAACTGTTTTTT
TRBJ2-7 TRBD2 few TRBV6-9 CASRPYLAGVYEQYF TGTGCCAGCAGGCCCTACCTAGCGGGGGTTTACGAGCAGTACTTC
TRBJ2-5 - - TRBV5-8 CASSLAGELETQYF TGTGCCAGCAGCTTGGCCGGGGAGCTGGAGACCCAGTACTTC
TRBJ1-1 TRBD1 once TRBV10-2 CASSLGQDTEAFF TGCGCCAGCAGCCTGGGACAGGACACTGAAGCTTTCTTT
TRBJ2-7 - - TRBV5-6 CASSLTSYEQYF TGTGCCAGCAGCTTGACCAGCTACGAGCAGTACTTC
TRBJ1-1 - - TRBV27 CASSLSLGGNTEAFF TGTGCCAGCAGTTTATCCCTTGGCGGGAACACTGAAGCTTTCTTT
TRBJ2-3 TRBD2 - TRBV5-4 CASSRLKRENTDTQYF TGTGCCAGCAGCCGTCTCAAGCGGGAGAACACAGATACGCAGTATTTT
TRBJ2-3 TRBD2 - TRBV19 CASSISSGDGGTQYF TGTGCCAGTAGTATATCTAGCGGGGACGGGGGTACGCAGTATTTT
TRBJ2-7 TRBD1 - TRBV3-1/TRBV3-2 CASSQEVWDRFSGEQYF TGTGCCAGCAGCCAAGAAGTTTGGGACAGGTTCTCGGGGGAGCAGTACTTC
TRBJ1-1 - - TRBV6-1 CASSEDGRSNTEAFF TGTGCCAGCAGTGAAGATGGCAGATCGAATACTGAAGCTTTCTTT
TRBJ2-5 - - TRBV21-1 CASSKSPRPTSPKETQYF TGTGCCAGCAGCAAAAGCCCCCGGCCTACTAGCCCGAAAGAGACCCAGTACTTC
TRBJ2-1 - - TRBV16 CASSLTVAQSYNEQFF TGTGCCAGCAGCCTGACAGTCGCTCAGTCCTACAATGAGCAGTTCTTC
TRBJ1-2 TRBD1 - TRBV27 CASGVSAPGQGVGYTF TGTGCCAGCGGGGTCTCCGCACCGGGACAGGGGGTAGGCTACACCTTC